The source of this T cell receptor (beta chain) is a study of CD8 T cells in Susac syndrome. It was with random hexamers that roughly 0.45 to 1 ug RNA was reverse transcribed. One entry per CDR3 protein results from TCRdb running MiXCR on the immunoSEQ multiplex PCR reads. Among around 300,000 distinct CDR3 sequences listed, 65% to 90% were seen once. Germline V gene data show CDR1 as MGHDK and CDR2 as SYGVNS. The CDR3 length is 15 residues. The V and J ends lost 4 bases and 8 bases respectively, with 18 bases between them. This TCR derives from a human donor with multiple sclerosis. Specimen: CD8+ T cells from PBMCs. The chain is built from TRBV25-1 and TRBJ2-1, with a tentative D call TRBD2 (5 bases). The CDR3 here is CASSVPGIGGDEQFF. The CDR3 region has the DNA TGTGCCAGCAGTGTGCCGGGAATTGGCGGCGATGAGCAGTTCTTC.